One and the same sample provided the 16 T cell receptor beta chains below, sequenced in a study of regulatory T cells in long-lasting Graves disease. Time point: newly diagnosed GD, antithyroid drugs for less than 3 months. PBMCs were the source of the RNA used for TCR sequencing. Building of the TCR beta libraries involved iRepertoire HTBI primers and Arm-PCR of CDR3 regions. TCRdb processed the multiplex PCR reads anew with MiXCR; each CDR3 protein has one entry. Of under 300,000 distinct CDR3 sequences listed, 20% to 25% are singletons. Material: peripheral blood mononuclear cells (PBMCs), obtained at new diagnosis, from a patient treated with antithyroid drugs. The receptors originated from a female donor with Graves disease.

This clonotype occurred many times. The chain recombines TRBV24-1 with TRBJ2-7, with TRBD1 matching over 8 bases. This CDR3 has 12 amino acids. Germline CDR1 is KGHDR and CDR2 is SFDVKD. The V and J ends lost 4 bases and 5 bases, in that order; junction bases with no gene match: 0. CDR3 coding DNA: TGTGCCACCAGTGAACAGGGGGACGAGCAGTACTTC. It translates to CATSEQGDEQYF.

The V call is TRBV19, the J call TRBJ2-7; TRBD2 matches at 9 bases. Losses at the gene ends were 6 bases for V and 5 bases for J; bases not matched to a gene: 14. Germline CDR1 LNHDA, CDR2 SQIVND (reference sequence). The CDR3 contains 16 residues. This CDR3 is CASSPGSGRSRDEQYF. The DNA of the CDR3 is TGTGCCAGTAGCCCTGGGAGCGGGAGGTCACGGGACGAGCAGTACTTC.

This clonotype was found many times. The rearrangement uses TRBV20-1 and TRBJ1-1, with 7 bases that match TRBD1. This CDR3 is 13 amino acids long. CDR1 DFQATT and CDR2 SNEGSKA come from the germline V gene (reference sequence). V gave up 5 bases and J gave up 2 bases; unmatched junction bases: 5. Here the CDR3 DNA reads TGCAGTGCTGGGGGGACAGATAACACTGAAGCTTTCTTT. Protein sequence: CSAGGTDNTEAFF.

This clonotype was observed at least ten times. The chain employs TRBV7-8 and TRBJ2-3; no definite D call. CDR1 is SGHVS, CDR2 FQNEAQ, per germline. Trimming removed 5 bases at V and 1 base at J, with 16 bases between. The CDR3 has 16 residues. CDR3 sequence (DNA): TGTGCCAGCAGCCGACGGTTGTCTACCGGCACAGATACGCAGTATTTT. This sequence encodes CASSRRLSTGTDTQYF.

This clonotype was found many times. The rearrangement links TRBV29-1 to TRBJ2-7; 7 positions match TRBD1. The CDR3 consists of 14 residues. Germline assignment: CDR1 SQVTM and CDR2 ANQGSEA. V lost 5 bases to trimming and J lost 7 bases; unmatched junction nucleotides: 14. The CDR3 is CSVSTGTVDQEQYF. The CDR3 coding sequence is TGCAGCGTTTCTACCGGGACAGTTGATCAGGAGCAGTACTTC.

This clonotype was observed at least ten times. This sequence joins TRBV18 and TRBJ2-7; no clear D gene. V lost 4 bases and J 3 bases, leaving 13 bases between the germline ends. CDR3 size: 14 residues. Per the germline V gene, CDR1 is KGHSH and CDR2 is LQKENI. The CDR3 bases are TGTGCCAGCTCACTACAAGACCGAAGCTACGAGCAGTACTTC. It codes for CASSLQDRSYEQYF.

This clonotype was detected ten times or more. The chain couples TRBV20-1 to TRBJ1-1; maybe TRBD1 (6 bases). V was shortened by 0 bases and J by 2 bases, with 10 bases between the two germline ends. Germline-derived CDR1 and CDR2 are DFQATT and SNEGSKA (reference sequence). CDR3 size: 14 residues. The CDR3 loop reads CSARDRTDNTEAFF. CDR3 coding DNA: TGCAGTGCTAGAGATCGGACAGACAACACTGAAGCTTTCTTT.

This clonotype came up many times. The rearrangement links TRBV6-1 to TRBJ1-1; possible D gene TRBD1, 5 bases. The V end lost 5 bases, the J end lost 2 bases, and 15 bases lay between the germline ends. The germline V gene encodes CDR1 MNHNS and CDR2 SASEGT. The CDR3 runs to 15 residues. In DNA form, the CDR3 reads TGTGCCAGCAGTCCCCTGGGACGGTTAAACACTGAAGCTTTCTTT. This translates into CASSPLGRLNTEAFF.

This clonotype was seen many times. The V and J genes are TRBV4-3 and TRBJ2-5; D gene uncertain. The germline V gene has CDR1 LGHNA and CDR2 YSLEER. With 0 bases removed from V and 5 bases from J, the gap between germline ends came to 7 bases. CDR3 length: 13 residues. CDR3 DNA: TGCGCCAGCAGCCAAGATCGGATGGAGACCCAGTACTTC. It encodes CASSQDRMETQYF.

The table lists this clonotype with a few counts. The rearrangement links TRBV7-9 to TRBJ2-3; a possible D gene is TRBD2 (6 bases). The CDR3 totals 14 residues. Trimming removed 7 bases at V and 0 bases at J, with 11 bases between. The germline V gene has CDR1 SEHNR and CDR2 FQNEAQ (reference sequence). The CDR3 bases are TGTGCCAGCAACCGGGACTCTAGCACAGATACGCAGTATTTT. It yields the protein CASNRDSSTDTQYF.

The chain combines TRBV6-5 with TRBJ2-5, with 9 nucleotides matching TRBD1. Trimming removed 6 bases from V and 5 bases from J; junction bases left unmatched: 13. Per the germline V gene, CDR1 is MNHEY and CDR2 is SVGAGI. CDR3 length: 16 residues. CDR3 nucleotide sequence: TGTGCCAGCAGACCTCGACCGGGACAGGGTATGGAGACCCAGTACTTC. This codes for CASRPRPGQGMETQYF.

This clonotype was seen ten or more times. The chain combines TRBV7-6 with TRBJ1-4; D possibly corresponds to TRBD1 (6 bases). The V gene's germline CDR1 is SGHVS and CDR2 FNYEAQ. V lost 1 base to trimming and J lost 5 bases, with 11 bases between them. CDR3 length: 15 residues. CDR3 bases: TGTGCCAGCAGCTTAGTCAGGGGCGAGAATGAAAAACTGTTTTTT. Encoded protein: CASSLVRGENEKLFF.

Many counts were recorded for this clonotype. The CDR3 region is CASSQGREGRFAAAGANVLTF. The CDR3 DNA reads TGTGCCAGCAGTCAAGGACGGGAGGGCCGATTTGCGGCGGCTGGGGCCAACGTCCTGACTTTC. This chain links TRBV2 with TRBJ2-6; 8 bases are a match to TRBD2. CDR3 length equals 21 residues. Germline V gene data show CDR1 as SNHLY and CDR2 as FYNNEI. J was trimmed by 2 bases and V by 5 bases; bases with no gene match: 20. The whole variable domain, remainder taken from reference TRBV2 and TRBJ2-6, is EPEVTQTPSHQVTQMGQEVILRCVPISNHLYFYWYRQILGQKVEFLVSFYNNEISEKSEIFDDQFSVERPDGSNFTLKIRSTKLEDSAMYFCASSQGREGRFAAAGANVLTFGAGSRLTVL.

This clonotype showed up many times. This rearrangement joins TRBV25-1 to TRBJ2-7; D is ambiguous. Trimming removed 3 bases at V and 5 bases at J, with 8 bases between. Per the germline V gene, CDR1 is MGHDK and CDR2 is SYGVNS. The length of the CDR3 is 12 residues. The chain's CDR3 is CASSDTAHEQYF. CDR3 DNA: TGTGCCAGCAGTGATACAGCCCACGAGCAGTACTTC.

This clonotype was recorded many times. V and J are TRBV20-1 and TRBJ1-1, with 9 bases aligning to TRBD1. Germline CDR1 DFQATT, CDR2 SNEGSKA (reference sequence). The CDR3 is 14 residues long. This CDR3 is CRGDGWDRVSEAFF. As DNA, the CDR3 is TGCAGGGGGGACGGGTGGGACAGGGTGTCGGAAGCTTTCTTT.

This clonotype was seen many times. This chain joins TRBV30 and TRBJ1-5; D remains unclear. V shed 4 bases and J shed 3 bases, with 10 bases lying between them. This CDR3 is 13 amino acids long. Germline lookup yields CDR1 GTSNPN and CDR2 SVGIG (reference sequence). The CDR3: CAWTSGYNQPQHF. CDR3 coding DNA: TGTGCCTGGACCTCGGGATACAATCAGCCCCAGCATTTT.